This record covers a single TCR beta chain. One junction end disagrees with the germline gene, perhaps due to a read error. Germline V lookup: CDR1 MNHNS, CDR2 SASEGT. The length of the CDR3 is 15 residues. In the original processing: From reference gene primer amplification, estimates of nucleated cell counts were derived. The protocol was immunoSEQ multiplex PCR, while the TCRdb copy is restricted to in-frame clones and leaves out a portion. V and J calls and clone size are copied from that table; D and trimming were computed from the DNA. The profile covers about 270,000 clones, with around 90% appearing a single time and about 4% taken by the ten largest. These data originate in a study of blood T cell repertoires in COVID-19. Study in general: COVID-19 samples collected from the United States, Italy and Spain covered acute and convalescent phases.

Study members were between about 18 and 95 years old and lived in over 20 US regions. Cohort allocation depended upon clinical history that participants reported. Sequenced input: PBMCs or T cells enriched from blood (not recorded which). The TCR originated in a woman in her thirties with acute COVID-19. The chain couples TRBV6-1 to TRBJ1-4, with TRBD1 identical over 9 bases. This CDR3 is CASSEGGITIRDRVF. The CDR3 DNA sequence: TGTGCCAGCAGTGAAGGAGGTATTACCATACGGGACAGGGTATTT.